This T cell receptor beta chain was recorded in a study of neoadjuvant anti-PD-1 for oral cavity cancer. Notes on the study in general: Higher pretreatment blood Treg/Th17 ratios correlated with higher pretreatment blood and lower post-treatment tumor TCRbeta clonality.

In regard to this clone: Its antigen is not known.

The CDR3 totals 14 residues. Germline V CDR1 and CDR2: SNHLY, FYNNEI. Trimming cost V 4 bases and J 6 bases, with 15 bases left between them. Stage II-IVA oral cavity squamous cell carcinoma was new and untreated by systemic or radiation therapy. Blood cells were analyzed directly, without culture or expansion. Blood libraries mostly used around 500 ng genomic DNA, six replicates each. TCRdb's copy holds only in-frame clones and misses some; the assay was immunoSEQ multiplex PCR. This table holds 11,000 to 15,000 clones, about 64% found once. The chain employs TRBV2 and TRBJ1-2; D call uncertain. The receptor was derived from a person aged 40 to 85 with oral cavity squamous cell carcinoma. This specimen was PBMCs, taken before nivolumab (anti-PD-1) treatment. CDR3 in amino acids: CASSADPTWDGYTF. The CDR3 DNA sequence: TGTGCCAGCAGTGCGGATCCTACATGGGATGGCTACACCTTC.